One and the same sample provided the 20 T cell receptor beta chains below, sequenced in a study of PD-1 blockade in classical Hodgkin lymphoma. Every patient experienced relapse after autologous stem cell transplantation, and brentuximab vedotin exposure varied. The repertoire was sequenced with immunoSEQ multiplex PCR; TCRdb's copy has only in-frame clones and lacks some. The table records more than 140,000 clones, less than 80% of them present only once. This material consisted of peripheral blood mononuclear cells (PBMCs), taken before the second cycle of nivolumab. The receptor source for this set is a human donor with classical Hodgkin lymphoma.

The chain couples TRBV7-9 to TRBJ2-3; 7 bases are a match to TRBD1. The CDR3 covers 15 residues. V lost 5 bases, J lost 1 base, and 6 bases stayed unmatched. Germline loops: CDR1 SEHNR, CDR2 FQNEAQ (reference sequence). The CDR3 DNA is TGTGCCAGCAGCCTACAGGGGAGAGGCACAGATACGCAGTATTTT. This codes for CASSLQGRGTDTQYF.

The chain couples TRBV7-9 to TRBJ1-2, with 7 positions matching TRBD1. The CDR3 totals 14 residues. CDR1 is SEHNR, CDR2 FQNEAQ, per germline (reference sequence). J was trimmed by 3 bases and V by 3 bases; bases with no gene match: 4. This CDR3 reads CASSFSGTDYGYTF. CDR3 sequence (DNA): TGTGCCAGCAGCTTTTCTGGGACAGACTATGGCTACACCTTC. Combining the CDR3 with reference TRBV7-9 and TRBJ1-2 gives the whole variable domain DTGVSQNPRHKITKRGQNVTFRCDPISEHNRLYWYRQTLGQGPEFLTYFQNEAQLEKSRLLSDRFSAERPKGSFSTLEIQRTEQGDSAMYLCASSFSGTDYGYTFGSGTRLTVV.

V gene TRBV2 combines with J gene TRBJ1-2, with TRBD1 matching over 10 bases. V was clipped by 8 bases and J by 0 bases; unmatched bases: 12. The CDR3 spans 17 residues. Germline V gene data show CDR1 as SNHLY and CDR2 as FYNNEI. CDR3 DNA sequence: TGTGCCAGCTGTTGGGACAGGGGACTTATACCTAACTATGGCTACACCTTC. Translating it yields CASCWDRGLIPNYGYTF.

J is TRBJ2-5 and V is TRBV2; D possibly uses TRBD1 or TRBD2 (5 bases each). Germline V gene sequence: CDR1 SNHLY, CDR2 FYNNEI. This CDR3 comprises 13 residues. Trimming took off 6 bases at V and 2 bases at J, with 10 bases between the two ends. CDR3 amino acids: CASRWDQQETQYF. As DNA, the CDR3 is TGTGCCAGCAGATGGGACCAACAAGAGACCCAGTACTTC.

V usage is TRBV7-2 and J usage is TRBJ2-7, with D perhaps TRBD1 or TRBD2 (5 bases each). Germline CDR1 SGHTA, CDR2 FQGNSA. V lost 4 bases, J lost 0 bases, and 13 bases lay in between. The CDR3 is made up of 15 amino acids. The CDR3 DNA follows: TGTGCCAGCAGCTCCACCCAGGGAGACTCCTACGAGCAGTACTTC. Residues: CASSSTQGDSYEQYF.

The chain has TRBV25-1 and TRBJ2-1, with TRBD2 identical over 10 bases. The germline V gene has CDR1 MGHDK and CDR2 SYGVNS. This CDR3 contains 16 residues. Trimming cost V 6 bases and J 2 bases; bases outside gene matches: 7. The CDR3: CASSEIAGGTYNEQFF. As DNA, the CDR3 is TGTGCCAGCAGCGAAATAGCGGGAGGAACCTACAATGAGCAGTTCTTC.

The rearrangement uses TRBV19 and TRBJ1-2; 8 nucleotides agree with TRBD1. V gave up 9 bases and J gave up 6 bases; unmatched junction bases: 15. Germline V lookup: CDR1 LNHDA, CDR2 SQIVND (reference sequence). This CDR3 has 15 residues. The CDR3 loop reads CASIRITGGDDGYTF. The CDR3 DNA reads as TGTGCCAGCATAAGAATTACAGGGGGAGACGATGGCTACACCTTC. The variable domain in full, with the rest retrieved from reference TRBV19 and TRBJ1-2, is DGGITQSPKYLFRKEGQNVTLSCEQNLNHDAMYWYRQDPGQGLRLIYYSQIVNDFQKGDIAEGYSVSREKKESFPLTVTSAQKNPTAFYLCASIRITGGDDGYTFGSGTRLTVV.

The genes are TRBV19 and TRBJ1-6, with TRBD1 matching over 7 bases. The CDR3 length is 14 residues. Germline lookup yields CDR1 LNHDA and CDR2 SQIVND (reference sequence). J was trimmed by 10 bases and V by 7 bases; bases with no gene match: 10. The CDR3 DNA is TGTGCCAGTAAGGAAGACAGGGAGGGATCACCCCTCCACTTT. Its translation is CASKEDREGSPLHF.

This clone has a single count. The V gene is TRBV28, the J gene TRBJ2-6; weak D call: TRBD1 (6 bases). Trimming left V 2 bases short and J 0 bases short, with 14 bases between. The germline gives CDR1 MDHEN, CDR2 SYDVKM. The CDR3 is 18 amino acids. Here the CDR3 reads CASSLGGEARSGANVLTF. In nucleotides, the CDR3 is TGTGCCAGCAGTTTAGGGGGCGAGGCCCGCTCTGGGGCCAACGTCCTGACTTTC.

The chain joins TRBV19 to TRBJ1-4, with a possible D match to TRBD1 (6 bases). The CDR3 covers 16 residues. CDR1 LNHDA and CDR2 SQIVND come from the germline V gene (reference sequence). Trimming left V 1 base short and J 2 bases short, with 11 bases between. For the CDR3, the DNA is TGTGCCAGTAGTATAGGTCGGGACACCACTAATGAAAAACTGTTTTTT. This sequence encodes CASSIGRDTTNEKLFF.

This clone has only one observation. The chain links TRBV2 to TRBJ1-3, with D possibly matching TRBD1 (6 bases). Germline assignment: CDR1 SNHLY and CDR2 FYNNEI. The CDR3 covers 18 residues. V lost 4 bases and J 2 bases, leaving 21 bases between the germline ends. The CDR3 DNA sequence: TGTGCCAGCAGTGCCCGACAGGCTAATCCCTTCGCTGGAAACACCATATATTTT. This gives the protein CASSARQANPFAGNTIYF.

The rearrangement links TRBV10-3 to TRBJ2-1; D is possibly TRBD2 (7 bases). Trimming stripped 7 bases from V and 8 bases from J, with 15 bases between. Germline CDR1 reads ENHRY; CDR2 reads SYGVKD. The CDR3 is made up of 13 amino acids. CDR3 loop: CAIKGLSGDEQFF. The CDR3 nucleotides are TGTGCCATCAAGGGACTATCAGGGGATGAGCAGTTCTTC.

This clone was counted a single time. J is TRBJ2-1 and V is TRBV4-1; the match to TRBD2 covers 9 bases. CDR1 is MGHRA and CDR2 is YSYEKL in the germline V gene. The CDR3 is 15 residues long. V was pared by 2 bases and J by 9 bases, with 8 bases of the junction left unmatched. The CDR3 reads CASSQIAGVGAEQFF. CDR3 bases: TGCGCCAGCAGCCAAATAGCGGGAGTCGGGGCTGAGCAGTTCTTC.

This chain links TRBV6-6 with TRBJ1-6; TRBD1 might be the D (5 bases). The CDR3 consists of 14 residues. Trimming took off 9 bases at V and 9 bases at J, with 18 bases between the two ends. Germline V gives CDR1 MNHNY, CDR2 SVGAGI (reference sequence). The chain's CDR3 is CASLKGVIGSPLHF. CDR3 DNA sequence: TGTGCCAGTCTGAAAGGGGTTATCGGTTCACCCCTCCACTTT.

The V and J genes are TRBV5-6 and TRBJ2-5; a possible D gene is TRBD1 (6 bases). Trimming removed 4 bases from V and 1 base from J, with 11 bases in between. CDR3 size: 14 residues. Germline V CDR1 and CDR2: SGHDT, YYEEEE. CDR3 sequence (DNA): TGTGCCAGCAGCCGTACAGGGACCCAAGAGACCCAGTACTTC. It encodes CASSRTGTQETQYF.

The CDR3, as DNA: TGTGCCAGTAGTATGGCGGGAGGAGGGCCAGATACGCAGTATTTT. It encodes CASSMAGGGPDTQYF. The rearrangement links TRBV19 to TRBJ2-3, with 8 bases that match TRBD2. CDR1 is LNHDA, CDR2 SQIVND, per germline (reference sequence). The CDR3 covers 15 residues. The J segment lost 4 bases and the V segment lost 3 bases, leaving 6 bases of the junction unmatched.

V is TRBV15 and J is TRBJ1-1; no clear D gene. The CDR3 is 13 amino acids. The germline gives CDR1 LNHNV, CDR2 YYDKDF (reference sequence). The V gene lost 8 bases and the J gene lost 0 bases, with 10 bases spanning the gap. Written as DNA, the CDR3 is TGTGCCACCGGGGAGCCTGTGAACACTGAAGCTTTCTTT. Translating it yields CATGEPVNTEAFF.

The rearrangement links TRBV4-2 to TRBJ2-7; 7 positions agree with TRBD2. The ends lost 0 bases at V and 7 bases at J; junction bases unmatched: 18. The CDR3 length is 18 residues. The germline CDR1 and CDR2 sequences are LGHNA and YNFKEQ. For the CDR3, the DNA is TGTGCCAGCAGCCAAGACCCGGGGGGTGGGGCTGAGCTACGGGAGCAGTACTTC. Translating it yields CASSQDPGGGAELREQYF.

The gene calls are TRBV19 and TRBJ1-1; 10 bases match TRBD1. The CDR3 extends over 16 amino acids. Per germline, CDR1 LNHDA and CDR2 SQIVND (reference sequence). J was trimmed by 1 base and V by 3 bases; bases with no gene match: 5. The CDR3 loop reads CASSMGTGEGNTEAFF. Here the CDR3 DNA reads TGTGCCAGTAGTATGGGGACAGGGGAGGGGAACACTGAAGCTTTCTTT.

The sample holds a few counts of this clone. The chain has TRBV11-3 and TRBJ2-2; D is perhaps TRBD1 (6 bases). Germline V gives CDR1 SGHNT, CDR2 YENEEA. V lost 5 bases to trimming and J lost 2 bases, with 12 bases between them. This CDR3 spans 15 amino acids. This CDR3 reads CASSQRDTNTGELFF. For the CDR3, the DNA is TGTGCCAGCAGCCAACGGGACACCAACACCGGGGAGCTGTTTTTT. Supplemented by reference TRBV11-3 and TRBJ2-2, the full variable domain reads EAGVVQSPRYKIIEKKQPVAFWCNPISGHNTLYWYLQNLGQGPELLIRYENEEAVDDSQLPKDRFSAERLKGVDSTLKIQPAELGDSAVYLCASSQRDTNTGELFFGEGSRLTVL.